This T cell receptor (beta chain) was sequenced for a study of monozygotic twins with inflammatory bowel disease. The length of the CDR3 is 14 residues. Germline lookup yields CDR1 MNHEY and CDR2 SVGEGT. One entry per CDR3 protein, without DNA, is what TCRdb gives after re-calling the 5' RACE reads. Its table lists approximately 200,000 distinct CDR3 sequences. The study's findings and limits: IBD patients had lower TCRbeta diversity (inverse Simpson) than healthy co-twins.

A remark on this clonotype: Its antigen remains unknown.

The receptor's source is a human donor with ulcerative colitis or Crohn's disease, or a healthy co-twin of an affected twin (not recorded which). The sequencing sample was made of blood. The chain is built from TRBV6-2 or TRBV6-3 and TRBJ2-5; TCRdb picks TRBD2, but there is no DNA to check that call. CDR3: CASTRIRGEETQYF.